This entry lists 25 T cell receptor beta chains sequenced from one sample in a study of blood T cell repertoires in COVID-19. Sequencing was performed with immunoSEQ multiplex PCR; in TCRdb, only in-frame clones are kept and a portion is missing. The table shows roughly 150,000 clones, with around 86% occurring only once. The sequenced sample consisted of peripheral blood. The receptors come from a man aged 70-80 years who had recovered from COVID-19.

The DNA of the CDR3 is TGTGCCAGCAGTTTAGGGCAGGCGAACACCGGGGAGCTGTTTTTT. This sequence encodes CASSLGQANTGELFF. This sequence joins TRBV28 and TRBJ2-2; D is ambiguous. The germline CDR1 and CDR2 sequences are MDHEN and SYDVKM. V lost 2 bases and J 0 bases, leaving 7 bases between the germline ends. The CDR3 extends over 15 amino acids.

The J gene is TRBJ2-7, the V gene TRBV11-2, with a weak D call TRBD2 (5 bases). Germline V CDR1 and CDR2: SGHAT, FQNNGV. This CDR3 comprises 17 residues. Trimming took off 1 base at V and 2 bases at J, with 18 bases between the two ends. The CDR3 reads CASSLVSTAPRAYEQYF. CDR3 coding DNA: TGTGCCAGCAGCTTAGTCTCGACGGCCCCGCGGGCCTACGAGCAGTACTTC.

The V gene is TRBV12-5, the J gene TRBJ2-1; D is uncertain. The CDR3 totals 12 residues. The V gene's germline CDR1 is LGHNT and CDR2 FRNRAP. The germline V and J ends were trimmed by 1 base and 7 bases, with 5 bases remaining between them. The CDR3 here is CASGLGGNEQFF. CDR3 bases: TGTGCTAGTGGTTTGGGAGGAAATGAGCAGTTCTTC.

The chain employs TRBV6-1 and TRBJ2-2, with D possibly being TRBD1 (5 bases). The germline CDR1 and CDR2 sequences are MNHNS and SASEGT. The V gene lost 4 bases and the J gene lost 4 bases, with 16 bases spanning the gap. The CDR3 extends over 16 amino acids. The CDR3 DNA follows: TGTGCCAGCAGTGGGATGAGGAGCAGGGTCACCGGGGAGCTGTTTTTT. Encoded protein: CASSGMRSRVTGELFF.

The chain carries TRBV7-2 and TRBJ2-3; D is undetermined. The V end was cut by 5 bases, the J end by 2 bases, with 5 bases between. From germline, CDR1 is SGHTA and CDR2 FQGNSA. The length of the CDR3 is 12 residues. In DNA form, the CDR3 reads TGTGCCAGCAGCCCCTACACAGATACGCAGTATTTT. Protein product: CASSPYTDTQYF.

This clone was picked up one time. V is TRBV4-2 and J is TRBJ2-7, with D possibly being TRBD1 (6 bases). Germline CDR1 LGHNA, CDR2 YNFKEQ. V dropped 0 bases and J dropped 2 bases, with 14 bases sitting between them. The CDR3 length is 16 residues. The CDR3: CASSQEGSRGPYEQYF. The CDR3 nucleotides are TGTGCCAGCAGCCAAGAAGGTAGCAGGGGACCCTACGAGCAGTACTTC.

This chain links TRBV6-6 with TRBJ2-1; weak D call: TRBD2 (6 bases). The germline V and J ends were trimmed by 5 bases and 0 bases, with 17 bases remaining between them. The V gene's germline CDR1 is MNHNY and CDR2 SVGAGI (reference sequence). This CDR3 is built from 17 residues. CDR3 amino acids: CASSPHPSASSYNEQFF. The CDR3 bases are TGTGCCAGCAGTCCGCACCCTAGCGCCAGCTCCTACAATGAGCAGTTCTTC.

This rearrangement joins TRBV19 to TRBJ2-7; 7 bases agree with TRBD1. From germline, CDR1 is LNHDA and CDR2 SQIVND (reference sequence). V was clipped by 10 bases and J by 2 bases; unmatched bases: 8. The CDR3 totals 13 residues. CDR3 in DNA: TGTGCCACCGCGACAGGGAATACCTACGAGCAGTACTTC. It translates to CATATGNTYEQYF.

This chain's CDR3 is CANRRAGVDTEAFF. The DNA for the CDR3 is TGTGCCAACAGGAGGGCAGGGGTGGACACTGAAGCTTTCTTT. The chain carries TRBV6-5 and TRBJ1-1; D might be TRBD1 (6 bases). Germline-derived CDR1 and CDR2 are MNHEY and SVGAGI. Between the trimmed V and J ends, which lost 10 bases and 3 bases, there was a span of 18 bases. This CDR3 has 14 residues.

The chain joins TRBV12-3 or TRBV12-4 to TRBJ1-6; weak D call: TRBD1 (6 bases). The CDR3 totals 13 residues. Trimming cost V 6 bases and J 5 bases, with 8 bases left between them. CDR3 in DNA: TGTGCCAGCAGCGGACAGAATAATTCACCCCTCCACTTT. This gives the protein CASSGQNNSPLHF.

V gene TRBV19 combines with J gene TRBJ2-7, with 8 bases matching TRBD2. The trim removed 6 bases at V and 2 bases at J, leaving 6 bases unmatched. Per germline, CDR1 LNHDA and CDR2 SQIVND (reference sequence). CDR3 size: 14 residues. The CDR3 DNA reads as TGTGCCAGTAGCCCCTCGGGACTAGCCTACGAGCAGTACTTC. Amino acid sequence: CASSPSGLAYEQYF.

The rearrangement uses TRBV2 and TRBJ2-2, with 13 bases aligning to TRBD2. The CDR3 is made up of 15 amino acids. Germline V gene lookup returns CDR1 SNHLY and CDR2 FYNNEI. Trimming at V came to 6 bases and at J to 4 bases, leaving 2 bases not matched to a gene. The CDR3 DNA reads TGTGCCAGCAGAGGACTAGCGGGAGTCACCGGGGAGCTGTTTTTT. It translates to CASRGLAGVTGELFF.

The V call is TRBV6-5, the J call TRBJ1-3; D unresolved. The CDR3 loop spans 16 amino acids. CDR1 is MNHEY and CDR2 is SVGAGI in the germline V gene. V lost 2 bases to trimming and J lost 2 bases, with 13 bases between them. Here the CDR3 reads CASSYDNQNPGNTIYF. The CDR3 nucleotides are TGTGCCAGCAGTTACGACAACCAGAACCCTGGAAACACCATATATTTT.

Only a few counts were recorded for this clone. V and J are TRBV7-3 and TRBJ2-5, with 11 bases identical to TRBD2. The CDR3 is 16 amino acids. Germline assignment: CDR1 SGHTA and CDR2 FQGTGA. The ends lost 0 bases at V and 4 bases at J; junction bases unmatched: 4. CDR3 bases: TGTGCCAGCAGCTTAACACTAGCGGGAGTAGGAGAGACCCAGTACTTC. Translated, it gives CASSLTLAGVGETQYF.

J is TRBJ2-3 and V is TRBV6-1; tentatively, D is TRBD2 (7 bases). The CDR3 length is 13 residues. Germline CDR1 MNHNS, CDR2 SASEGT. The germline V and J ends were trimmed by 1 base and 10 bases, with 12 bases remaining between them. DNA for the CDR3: TGTGCCAGCAGTGAAGGGTGGGGGGGCGCGCAGTATTTT. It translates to CASSEGWGGAQYF.

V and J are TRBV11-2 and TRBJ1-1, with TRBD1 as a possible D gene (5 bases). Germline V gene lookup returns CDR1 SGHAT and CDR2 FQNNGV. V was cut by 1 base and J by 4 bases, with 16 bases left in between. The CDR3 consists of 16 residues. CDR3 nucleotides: TGTGCCAGCAGCTTAGCCGTCGGGGGGGAAACCACTGAAGCTTTCTTT. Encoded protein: CASSLAVGGETTEAFF.

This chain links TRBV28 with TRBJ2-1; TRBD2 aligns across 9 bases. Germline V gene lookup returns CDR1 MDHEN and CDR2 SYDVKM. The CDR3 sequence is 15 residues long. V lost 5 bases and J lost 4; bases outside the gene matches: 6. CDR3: CASSGTSGGYNEQFF. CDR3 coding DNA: TGTGCCAGCAGTGGAACCAGCGGGGGGTACAATGAGCAGTTCTTC.

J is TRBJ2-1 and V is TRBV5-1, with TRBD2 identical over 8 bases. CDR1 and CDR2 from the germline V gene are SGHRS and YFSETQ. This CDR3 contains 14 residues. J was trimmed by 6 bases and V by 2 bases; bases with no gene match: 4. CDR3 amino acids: CASSLSGSVNEQFF. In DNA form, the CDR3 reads TGCGCCAGCAGCTTAAGCGGGAGTGTCAATGAGCAGTTCTTC.

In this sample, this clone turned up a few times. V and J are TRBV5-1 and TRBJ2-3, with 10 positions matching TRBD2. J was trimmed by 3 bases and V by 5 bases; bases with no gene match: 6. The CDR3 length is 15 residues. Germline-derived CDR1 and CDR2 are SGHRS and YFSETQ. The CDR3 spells CASRNSSGSTDTQYF. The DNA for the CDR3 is TGCGCCAGCAGGAACTCTAGCGGGAGTACAGATACGCAGTATTTT.

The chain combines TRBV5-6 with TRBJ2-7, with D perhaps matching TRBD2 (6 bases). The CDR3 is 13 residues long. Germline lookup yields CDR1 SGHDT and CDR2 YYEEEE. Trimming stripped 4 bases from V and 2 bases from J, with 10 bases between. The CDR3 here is CASSKTSPYEQYF. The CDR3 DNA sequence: TGTGCCAGCAGCAAGACTAGTCCCTACGAGCAGTACTTC.

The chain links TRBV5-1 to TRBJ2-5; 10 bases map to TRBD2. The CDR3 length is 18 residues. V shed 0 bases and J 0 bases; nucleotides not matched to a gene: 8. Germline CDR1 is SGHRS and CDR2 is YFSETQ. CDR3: CASSLARSGRGNQETQYF. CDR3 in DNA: TGCGCCAGCAGCTTGGCCAGGAGCGGGAGGGGGAACCAAGAGACCCAGTACTTC. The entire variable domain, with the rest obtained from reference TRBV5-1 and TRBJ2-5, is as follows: KAGVTQTPRYLIKTRGQQVTLSCSPISGHRSVSWYQQTPGQGLQFLFEYFSETQRNKGNFPGRFSGRQFSNSRSEMNVSTLELGDSALYLCASSLARSGRGNQETQYFGPGTRLLVL.

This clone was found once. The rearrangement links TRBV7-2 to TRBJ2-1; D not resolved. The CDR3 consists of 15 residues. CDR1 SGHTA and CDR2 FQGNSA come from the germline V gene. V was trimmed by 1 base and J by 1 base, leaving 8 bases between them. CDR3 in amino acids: CASSLERRSYNEQFF. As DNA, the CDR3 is TGTGCCAGCAGCTTAGAACGGAGATCCTACAATGAGCAGTTCTTC.

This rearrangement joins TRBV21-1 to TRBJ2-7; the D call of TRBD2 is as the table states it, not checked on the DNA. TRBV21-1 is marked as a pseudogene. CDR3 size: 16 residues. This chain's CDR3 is CASSKAEKAPAYEQYF. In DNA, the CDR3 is TGTGCCAGCAGCAAAGCTGAGAAAGCGCCCGCCTACGAGCAGTACTTC.

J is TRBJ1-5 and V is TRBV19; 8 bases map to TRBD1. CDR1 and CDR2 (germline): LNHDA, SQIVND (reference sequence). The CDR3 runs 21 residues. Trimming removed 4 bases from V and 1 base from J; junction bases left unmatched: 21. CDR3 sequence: CASSTVRTGRRLRFSNQPQHF. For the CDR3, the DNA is TGTGCCAGTAGTACAGTTCGGACAGGGAGGAGGTTACGGTTCAGCAATCAGCCCCAGCATTTT. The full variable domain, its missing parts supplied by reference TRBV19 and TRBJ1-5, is DGGITQSPKYLFRKEGQNVTLSCEQNLNHDAMYWYRQDPGQGLRLIYYSQIVNDFQKGDIAEGYSVSREKKESFPLTVTSAQKNPTAFYLCASSTVRTGRRLRFSNQPQHFGDGTRLSIL.

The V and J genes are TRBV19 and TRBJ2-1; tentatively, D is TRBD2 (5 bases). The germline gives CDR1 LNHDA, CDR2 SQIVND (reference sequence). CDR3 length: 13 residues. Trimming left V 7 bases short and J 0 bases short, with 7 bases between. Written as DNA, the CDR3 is TGTGCCAGTACCACTAGCTCCTACAATGAGCAGTTCTTC. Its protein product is CASTTSSYNEQFF.